This TCR beta chain was profiled in a study of response to subunit inactivated influenza vaccine. This CDR3 contains 12 residues. The V gene lost 3 bases and the J gene lost 8 bases, with 10 bases spanning the gap. MiXCR was run by TCRdb on the RT-PCR reads, yielding one entry per CDR3 protein. The repertoire holds 500,000 to 550,000 distinct CDR3 sequences, with around 25% as singletons. These data also featured in a second study, about T cells expressing NK-cell markers. This second study says: Beta-chain TCR cDNA was generated via 5'RACE template switching with UMIs. Beta-chain profiling covered CD3+CD56+NKG2C+, CD3+CD56+NKG2C- and CD3+CD56-NKG2C+ sorted subsets. Several of the experiments relied on an anti-gamma-delta TCR antibody so that only alpha-beta TCR T cells were sorted. It remained uncertain whether the expanded NKG2C+ T cell clones were specific for HCMV antigens.

The chain combines TRBV12-3 or TRBV12-4 with TRBJ1-2, with D unresolved. Sequencing used CD4+ T cells sorted from PBMCs, obtained roughly 12 days after vaccination. This TCR derives from a man aged 50 or older who received an inactivated influenza vaccine. DNA of the CDR3: TGTGCCAGCAGTTTTGGTTCGTTCGGCTACACCTTC. It yields the protein CASSFGSFGYTF.